This TCR beta chain was retrieved from a study of T cell responses to AZD1222 COVID-19 vaccine. V lost 4 bases and J lost 0, with 32 bases in between. Looked up from germline, CDR1 is KGHSH and CDR2 is LQKENI. This CDR3 comprises 22 residues. Study-wide results and caveats: Donors were mostly white British, more females; clonal diversity possibly underestimated. Following two doses of AZD1222, Spike-specific TCR breadth and depth rose.

Notes on this clone: The antigen is unknown.

Clones were sequenced by immunoSEQ multiplex PCR, and TCRdb holds only the in-frame ones, with some missing. Of 83,000 or so clones listed, around 88% are singletons. The chain joins TRBV18 to TRBJ2-3, with D unresolved. The sample consisted of peripheral blood, taken on day 0 of AZD1222 vaccination. This TCR came from an adult in good health. The CDR3 region is CASSRISSQSGLWLSSTDTQYF. CDR3 sequence (DNA): TGTGCCAGCTCACGGATCTCCTCACAGTCAGGTCTATGGCTATCGAGCACAGATACGCAGTATTTT.